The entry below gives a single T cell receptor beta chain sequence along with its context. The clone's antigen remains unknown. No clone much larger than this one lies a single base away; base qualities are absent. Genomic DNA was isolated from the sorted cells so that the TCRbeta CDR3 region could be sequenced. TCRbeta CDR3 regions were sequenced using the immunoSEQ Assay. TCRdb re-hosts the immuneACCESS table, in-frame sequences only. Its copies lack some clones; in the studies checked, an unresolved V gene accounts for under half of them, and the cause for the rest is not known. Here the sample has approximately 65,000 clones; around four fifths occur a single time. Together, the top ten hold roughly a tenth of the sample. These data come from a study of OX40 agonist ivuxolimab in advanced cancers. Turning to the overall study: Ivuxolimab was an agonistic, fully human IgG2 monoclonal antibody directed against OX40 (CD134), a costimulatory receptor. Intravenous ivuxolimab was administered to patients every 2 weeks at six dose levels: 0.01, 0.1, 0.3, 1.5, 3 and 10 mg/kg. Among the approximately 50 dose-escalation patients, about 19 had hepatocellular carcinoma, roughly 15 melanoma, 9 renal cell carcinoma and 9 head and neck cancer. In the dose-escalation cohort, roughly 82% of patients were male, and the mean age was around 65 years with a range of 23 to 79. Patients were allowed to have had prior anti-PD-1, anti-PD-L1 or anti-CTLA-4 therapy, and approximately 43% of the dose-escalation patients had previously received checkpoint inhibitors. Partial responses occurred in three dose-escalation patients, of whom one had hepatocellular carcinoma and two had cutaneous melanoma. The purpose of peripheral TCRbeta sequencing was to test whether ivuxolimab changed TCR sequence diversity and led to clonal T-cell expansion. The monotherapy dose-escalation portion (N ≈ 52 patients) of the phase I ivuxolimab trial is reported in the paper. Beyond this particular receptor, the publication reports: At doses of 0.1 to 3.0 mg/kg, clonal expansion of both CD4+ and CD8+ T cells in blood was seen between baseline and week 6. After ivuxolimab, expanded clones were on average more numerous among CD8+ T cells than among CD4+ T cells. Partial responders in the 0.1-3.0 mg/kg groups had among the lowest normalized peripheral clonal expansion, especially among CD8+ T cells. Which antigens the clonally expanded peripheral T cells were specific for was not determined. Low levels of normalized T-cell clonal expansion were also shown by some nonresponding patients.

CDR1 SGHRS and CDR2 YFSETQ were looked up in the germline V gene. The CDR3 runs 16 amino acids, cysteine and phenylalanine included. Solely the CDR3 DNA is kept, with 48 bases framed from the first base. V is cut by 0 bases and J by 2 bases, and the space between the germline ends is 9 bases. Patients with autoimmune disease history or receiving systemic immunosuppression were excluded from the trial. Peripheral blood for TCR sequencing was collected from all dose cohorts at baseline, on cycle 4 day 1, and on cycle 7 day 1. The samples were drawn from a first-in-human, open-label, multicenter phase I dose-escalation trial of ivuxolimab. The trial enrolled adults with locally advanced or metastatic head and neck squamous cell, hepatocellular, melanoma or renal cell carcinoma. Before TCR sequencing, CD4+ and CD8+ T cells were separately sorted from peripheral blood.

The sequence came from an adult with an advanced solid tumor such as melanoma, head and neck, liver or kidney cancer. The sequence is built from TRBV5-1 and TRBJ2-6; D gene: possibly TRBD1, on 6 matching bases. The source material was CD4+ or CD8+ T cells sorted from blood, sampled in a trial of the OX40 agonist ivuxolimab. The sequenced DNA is TGCGCCAGCAGCTTGGCAGGGGCTCCTGGGGCCAACGTCCTGACTTTC. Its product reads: CASSLAGAPGANVLTF.